Below, 24 T cell receptor beta chains from the same sample are listed, as sequenced in a study of CD8 T cells in Susac syndrome. RNA was extracted with the RNeasy kit, and a quantity of roughly 0.5 to 1 ug was reverse transcribed using random hexamers. TCRdb called the immunoSEQ multiplex PCR reads again in MiXCR, with one record for every CDR3 protein. The table shows about 300,000 distinct CDR3 sequences, with about 91% occurring only once. Sequencing used CD4+ T cells from PBMCs. The receptors were gathered from a human donor with multiple sclerosis.

The CDR3 loop reads CAWGSNNYGYTF. CDR3 nucleotides: TGTGCCTGGGGCTCGAATAACTATGGCTACACCTTC. This chain joins TRBV30 and TRBJ1-2; unclear D gene. The CDR3 covers 12 residues. The V end lost 5 bases, the J end lost 1 base, and 8 bases lay between the germline ends. Germline V CDR1 and CDR2: GTSNPN, SVGIG (reference sequence).

The rearrangement links TRBV29-1 to TRBJ2-3; D not certain. V lost 4 bases, J lost 2 bases, and 7 bases lay in between. This CDR3 is built from 12 residues. The germline V gene has CDR1 SQVTM and CDR2 ANQGSEA. CDR3 DNA: TGCAGCGTTGGTTGGAACACAGATACGCAGTATTTT. Translating it yields CSVGWNTDTQYF.

The CDR3 region has the DNA TGTGCCAGCAGCTTCGGGGGCGTCGAAGGGGATACGCAGTATTTT. Protein sequence: CASSFGGVEGDTQYF. The chain joins TRBV7-2 to TRBJ2-3; possibly TRBD1 or TRBD2 for D (6 bases each). Germline V gene data show CDR1 as SGHTA and CDR2 as FQGNSA. Deletions cut 3 bases from V and 6 bases from J, with 16 bases between. This CDR3 has 15 amino acids.

This chain links TRBV12-3 or TRBV12-4 with TRBJ2-6, with TRBD1 matching 9 bases. V dropped 5 bases and J dropped 1; count of bases not matched to a gene: 9. This CDR3 has 18 residues. In nucleotides, the CDR3 is TGTGCCAGCAGTACCGGGACAGGGATACCTTCTGGGGCCAACGTCCTGACTTTC. Residues: CASSTGTGIPSGANVLTF.

The chain recombines TRBV20-1 with TRBJ2-6; D perhaps matches TRBD1 (6 bases). In germline, CDR1 is DFQATT, CDR2 SNEGSKA (reference sequence). The CDR3 sequence is 16 residues long. V gave up 5 bases and J gave up 0 bases, with 14 bases separating them. The CDR3 coding sequence is TGCAGTGCTTTTAACCGACAGGCCTCTGGGGCCAACGTCCTGACTTTC. Its protein is CSAFNRQASGANVLTF.

The chain is built from TRBV10-3 and TRBJ2-7; D is unresolved. V gave up 0 bases and J gave up 9 bases, with 24 bases separating them. The CDR3 covers 17 residues. Germline V CDR1 and CDR2: ENHRY, SYGVKD. CDR3 in amino acids: CAISESVITASIRRQYF. As DNA, the CDR3 is TGTGCCATCAGTGAGTCGGTCATAACGGCAAGTATCCGTCGGCAGTACTTC.

CDR3: CASSLDSWWTQYF. The CDR3 DNA reads TGTGCCAGCAGCTTAGATAGCTGGTGGACCCAGTACTTC. The rearrangement uses TRBV11-3 and TRBJ2-5; D ambiguous. The ends were cut back, 0 bases at V and 7 bases at J, with 9 bases in the middle. In germline, CDR1 is SGHNT, CDR2 YENEEA. This CDR3 comprises 13 residues.

V and J are TRBV29-1 and TRBJ2-1, with 8 bases aligning to TRBD2. Germline CDR1 reads SQVTM; CDR2 reads ANQGSEA. The CDR3 runs 13 residues. V shed 7 bases, J shed 6 bases, and the junction held 8 bases outside the gene matches. The CDR3 DNA reads TGCAGCGCGGGTGGCCTAGCGGGCAATGAGCAGTTCTTC. Protein product: CSAGGLAGNEQFF.

The chain joins TRBV25-1 to TRBJ2-7; the match to TRBD1 covers 9 bases. With V trimmed by 3 bases and J by 4 bases, 7 bases remained unmatched. The germline gives CDR1 MGHDK, CDR2 SYGVNS. CDR3 length: 15 amino acids. Here the CDR3 DNA reads TGTGCCAGCAGTGAGTCCGGGACAGGGAGGTACGAGCAGTACTTC. It encodes CASSESGTGRYEQYF.

The chain carries TRBV11-2 and TRBJ1-2, with TRBD1 matching 9 bases. Germline V CDR1 and CDR2: SGHAT, FQNNGV. This CDR3 spans 18 amino acids. V was pared by 4 bases and J by 2 bases, with 14 bases of the junction left unmatched. The CDR3 protein is CASSSLVTGTGPNYGYTF. CDR3 nucleotides: TGTGCCAGCAGCTCCCTCGTGACCGGGACAGGGCCCAACTATGGCTACACCTTC.

This sequence joins TRBV6-1 and TRBJ2-7; TRBD1 is a possible D gene (6 bases). The CDR3 runs to 15 residues. The germline CDR1 and CDR2 sequences are MNHNS and SASEGT. V lost 0 bases to trimming and J lost 3 bases, with 12 bases between them. For the CDR3, the DNA is TGTGCCAGCAGTGAAGCCGGACAGCTGAACTACGAGCAGTACTTC. This encodes CASSEAGQLNYEQYF.

The chain couples TRBV6-2 or TRBV6-3 to TRBJ2-1; the match to TRBD2 covers 11 bases. The V segment lost 4 bases and the J segment 5 bases; nucleotides outside the gene matches: 1. The CDR3 has 14 residues. Germline CDR1 is MNHEY and CDR2 is SVGEGT. CDR3 DNA sequence: TGTGCCAGCAGTTTAGCGGGAGGGAACAATGAGCAGTTCTTC. It translates to CASSLAGGNNEQFF.

The CDR3 here is CASSSRDRGDNEQFF. CDR3 nucleotides: TGTGCCAGCTCATCGAGGGACAGGGGGGACAATGAGCAGTTCTTC. The V call is TRBV18, the J call TRBJ2-1; 11 positions agree with TRBD1. Germline V lookup: CDR1 KGHSH, CDR2 LQKENI. This CDR3 is built from 15 residues. V shed 5 bases, J shed 5 bases, and the junction held 5 bases outside the gene matches.

The rearrangement uses TRBV15 and TRBJ2-1; TRBD2 matches 7 bases. The germline V gene encodes CDR1 LNHNV and CDR2 YYDKDF (reference sequence). The CDR3 is 18 amino acids. J was trimmed by 4 bases and V by 1 base; bases with no gene match: 13. Here the CDR3 DNA reads TGTGCCACCAGCAGAGGGGGGAGCGGGGACGCTGGGTACAATGAGCAGTTCTTC. Translated: CATSRGGSGDAGYNEQFF.

The J gene is TRBJ1-4, the V gene TRBV14; D ambiguous. The germline V and J ends were trimmed by 0 bases and 9 bases, with 11 bases remaining between them. The V gene's germline CDR1 is SGHDN and CDR2 FVKESK. The CDR3 covers 14 residues. This CDR3 is CASSQELRDQKLFF. As DNA, the CDR3 is TGTGCCAGCAGCCAAGAACTACGGGATCAAAAACTGTTTTTT.

V usage is TRBV12-3 or TRBV12-4 and J usage is TRBJ2-3; 12 bases align to TRBD2. J lost 6 bases, V lost 6 bases, and 4 bases had no gene match. CDR3 length: 14 residues. CDR3 protein: CASSTGLAGDTQYF. The CDR3 DNA sequence: TGTGCCAGCAGCACCGGACTAGCGGGGGATACGCAGTATTTT.

The J gene is TRBJ2-3, the V gene TRBV4-1, with D perhaps TRBD1 or TRBD2 (5 bases each). CDR3 length: 15 amino acids. CDR1 and CDR2 from the germline V gene are MGHRA and YSYEKL. Trimming took off 1 base at V and 7 bases at J, with 15 bases between the two ends. The CDR3 spells CASSQGTGPGNTQYF. The CDR3 DNA is TGCGCCAGCAGCCAAGGTACGGGGCCCGGGAATACGCAGTATTTT.

The chain carries TRBV3-1 and TRBJ2-5; 11 bases match TRBD2. The V gene end was trimmed by 2 bases and the J gene end by 5 bases; junction bases not matched to a gene: 1. Germline CDR1 LGHDT, CDR2 YNNKEL (reference sequence). There are 14 residues in the CDR3. As DNA, the CDR3 is TGTGCCAGCAGCCAAATAGCGGGGGGGGAGACCCAGTACTTC. Translation gives CASSQIAGGETQYF.

The rearrangement uses TRBV23-1 and TRBJ1-5; D unresolved. TRBV23-1 is treated as an ORF (open reading frame) with a function not yet certain. This CDR3 spans 15 amino acids. The V end was cut by 6 bases, the J end by 7 bases, with 19 bases between. The CDR3 spells CASRELLGLEQPQHF. DNA of the CDR3: TGCGCCAGCAGGGAACTCCTAGGTCTTGAGCAGCCCCAGCATTTT.

The chain carries TRBV6-2 or TRBV6-3 and TRBJ1-5; D perhaps matches TRBD1 (6 bases). Looked up from germline, CDR1 is MNHEY and CDR2 is SVGEGT. Trimming stripped 3 bases from V and 0 bases from J, with 9 bases between. This CDR3 spans 15 amino acids. CDR3 in DNA: TGTGCCAGCAGTTATGGAGGGGGTAGCAATCAGCCCCAGCATTTT. Protein: CASSYGGGSNQPQHF.

A word on this clonotype: Without the conserved terminal phenylalanine or tryptophan, this CDR3 likely stems from a read error. The rearrangement uses TRBV7-2 and TRBJ1-1; possibly TRBD1 for D (5 bases). This CDR3 is built from 13 residues. Germline V gene sequence: CDR1 SGHTA, CDR2 FQGNSA. V was shortened by 5 bases and J by 4 bases, with 11 bases between the two germline ends. The CDR3 region has the DNA TGTGCCAGCAGCACCACTACAGGCACTGAAGCTTTCCTT. Protein product: CASSTTTGTEAFL.

To note about this clonotype: At one boundary the junction diverges from the germline segment, which might be a read error. The chain is built from TRBV5-1 and TRBJ2-5; possibly TRBD1 or TRBD2 for D (5 bases each). This CDR3 spans 14 amino acids. From germline, CDR1 is SGHRS and CDR2 YFSETQ. This chain's CDR3 is CTSSLTQGPQTQYF. DNA of the CDR3: TGCACCAGCAGCTTGACCCAGGGACCTCAGACCCAGTACTTC. Complete variable domain (other parts from reference TRBV5-1 and TRBJ2-5): KAGVTQTPRYLIKTRGQQVTLSCSPISGHRSVSWYQQTPGQGLQFLFEYFSETQRNKGNFPGRFSGRQFSNSRSEMNVSTLELGDSALYLCTSSLTQGPQTQYFGPGTRLLVL.

V usage is TRBV5-4 and J usage is TRBJ2-2, with 9 nucleotides matching TRBD1. V shed 4 bases and J 6 bases; nucleotides not matched to a gene: 10. Looked up from germline, CDR1 is SGHNT and CDR2 is YYREEE (reference sequence). CDR3 length: 16 residues. The CDR3 region has the DNA TGTGCCAGCAGCGACGCGGGACAGGGAAACGCCGGGGAGCTGTTTTTT. The encoded protein is CASSDAGQGNAGELFF.

The V call is TRBV30, the J call TRBJ2-5, with D tentatively TRBD1 (6 bases). The CDR3 loop spans 12 amino acids. V was cut by 5 bases and J by 5 bases, with 12 bases left in between. Looked up from germline, CDR1 is GTSNPN and CDR2 is SVGIG (reference sequence). CDR3 loop: CAWGGGLETQYF. Here the CDR3 DNA reads TGTGCCTGGGGGGGCGGATTGGAGACCCAGTACTTC.